This T cell receptor beta chain was identified during a study of T cells in localized non-small cell lung cancer. The data were produced by immunoSEQ multiplex PCR, yet TCRdb's version contains in-frame clones alone and is incomplete. The data show 2,500 to 3,500 clones, about a quarter seen once. In this sample, this clone is medium-sized. Its antigen is unknown. One junction end disagrees with the germline gene, perhaps due to a read error. Study conclusions and caveats: As only one tumor region underwent sequencing, heterogeneity remains possible. Out of the top 100 tumor clones, a median around 57 were seen in adjacent lung. Elevated circulating T cell density in blood was associated with longer overall survival.

The CDR3 contains 15 residues. Germline CDR1 SGHNT, CDR2 YENEEA. The gene calls are TRBV11-3 and TRBJ2-2; tentative D call: TRBD2 (5 bases). The TCR comes from a male donor aged 60 or older with stage II lung adenocarcinoma. Sequencing was performed on normal lung tissue next to the tumor, taken before any cancer treatment. CDR3 sequence: CASSLEGGGTGELFF. The CDR3 DNA reads TGTGCCAGCAGTTTAGAGGGCGGCGGCACCGGGGAGCTGTTTTTT.